The source of this T cell receptor (beta chain) is a study of regulatory T cells in long-lasting Graves disease (dated by TCRdb to about 2021). About the investigation overall: Newly diagnosed Graves' disease patients had taken antithyroid drugs for less than 3 months. A total of roughly 33 samples were covered by TCR sequencing, comprising approximately 13 persistent and around 20 newly diagnosed Graves' disease patients. The study took place in China and was registered as a clinical trial. Peripheral blood TCR sequencing and RNA sequencing compared persistent Graves' disease patients with newly diagnosed Graves' disease patients.

Libraries were prepared through multiplex PCR. Sequencing was performed on an Illumina HiSeq 4000. CDR3 regions were amplified by Arm-PCR with iRepertoire HTBI primers to construct TCR beta libraries. PCR products were gel purified before sequencing. In the paper's pipeline: Gene usage analysis of CDR3 amino acid clonotypes relied on the 55 to 80 TRBV and 15 or so TRBJ segments identified across samples. Filtered high-quality paired reads were merged into contigs using COPE and FqMerger. BLAST was used to align contigs to IMGT TRBV, TRBD and TRBJ reference genes, with CDR3 defined following IMGT. Clonotypes above 0.1% frequency were classified as highly expanded clones. Shannon entropy was used to measure repertoire diversity, and the Gini coefficient was used to measure V-J evenness. Clonotypes shared by more than one individual were considered public. The public reads were reprocessed in TCRdb via fastp at Q25 and MiXCR, keeping in-frame beta chains. Each record represents a unique CDR3 protein, reported with the most common genes and DNA among its rows. The V and J calls come from TCRdb's annotation, not from the publication. Here the sample has roughly 500,000 distinct CDR3 sequences; around an eighth occur a single time. The ten largest make up roughly 9.7% of the sample.

As to this clonotype: No cognate antigen has been identified for it. No clone much larger than this one lies a single base away; base qualities are absent.

The sample's time point label, decoded: newly diagnosed GD, antithyroid drugs for less than 3 months. For both TCR sequencing and RNA sequencing, RNA was extracted from PBMCs using TRIzol. The diagnosis of Graves' disease was made according to American Thyroid Association guidelines. Patients were recruited from an endocrinology department in Xi'an, China. Each patient gave about 9.1 milliliters of peripheral blood, collected in an EDTA anticoagulant tube. Ficoll Paque Plus density gradient separation was used to isolate PBMCs, and no further T cell sorting was done. RNA quality was checked with an Agilent 2100 Bioanalyzer and agarose gel, and concentration with a NanoDrop 2000. Overall results and qualifications from the work: Only the TCR beta chain was sequenced and analyzed. Compared with newly diagnosed patients, persistent Graves' disease patients had lower TCR Shannon entropy and fewer highly expanded clones, which suggests clonal expansion. Peripheral blood alone was examined, since thyroid tissue, which constituted the primary lesion, could not be accessed. Preferential use of TRBV28, TRBJ1-2 and TRBJ2-5 was observed in persistent disease, whereas TRBV20-1 and TRBJ2-1 were favored in newly diagnosed disease. Patients with persistent disease shared more public clonotypes (approximately 2,500) than newly diagnosed patients did (around 930). The small sample size was acknowledged by the authors as a limitation that may reduce accuracy.

Via the germline V gene, CDR1 is SQVTM and CDR2 ANQGSEA. Trimming takes 2 bases from V and 6 bases from J, and the germline ends sit 8 bases apart. There are 13 amino acids in the CDR3, from cysteine to phenylalanine inclusive. The sequence is cut down to CDR3 DNA, 39 bases in frame from base 1. This sample was also put to use in a study of T cells in Graves' hyperthyroidism and ophthalmopathy. The second study's authors report: Stable Graves' hyperthyroidism was defined as no progression to ophthalmopathy during 18 months of follow-up. The hyperthyroidism patients were between 18 and 65 years old and newly diagnosed, with a disease duration of less than 2 months. Patients with uncontrolled infections, other autoimmune diseases, pregnancy or lactation were excluded. Diagnoses were established on the basis of clinical symptoms, serum thyroxine and TRAb, thyroid ultrasound, and orbital computed tomography. A first-round RT-PCR of the TCR CDR3 used the HTBI primer set with the Qiagen OneStep RT-PCR kit. Most expanded thyroid clonotypes (frequency above 0.001) were also found in blood, which suggests that blood repertoires may mirror thyroid immune responses. A model built on a 13 V-J signature distinguished ophthalmopathy from stable hyperthyroidism, reaching roughly 88% sensitivity and 81.08% specificity in cross-validation and 80%/75% in testing. During validation, the model predicted progression to ophthalmopathy a median of around 6 months ahead of onset, with around 65% sensitivity and 72% to 80% specificity. TCR V-J signatures able to tell the groups apart were searched for in a discovery cohort of 90 to 100 patients, of whom 43 had Graves' ophthalmopathy and about 60 had stable Graves' hyperthyroidism. Whether ophthalmopathy could be predicted prospectively was tested in an independent validation cohort made up of roughly 19 hyperthyroidism patients plus 17 patients who later progressed to ophthalmopathy. The approximately 100 discovery patients were divided at random into training and test sets in a 7:3 ratio. The study also compared thyroid tissue and blood T-cell repertoires from about six Graves' hyperthyroidism patients. After blood sampling, hyperthyroidism patients were treated with methimazole at a starting dose of 30 mg daily, and ophthalmopathy patients were treated with high-dose intravenous methylprednisolone. The libraries were constructed in a second round of multiplex PCR and then size-selected and purified. Libraries were sequenced paired-end with 100 bp reads on an Illumina HiSeq2000. SOAPnuke was used to process the raw data, with reads discarded if the reads contained adapters or uncalled bases, had a mean Phred below 15, or lacked an exact constant-primer or identifier match. COPE v1.2.5 was used to merge high-quality paired reads, and clonotypes were defined as unique nucleotide sequences. MiTCR v1.1 was used to align the clonotypes against IMGT TRBV, TRBD and TRBJ reference segments. Analysis was restricted to V-J combinations with a frequency above 0.0001, which covered about 99% of repertoires. A TCS score was defined as the ratio of F50 (clonal expansion) to E x V (chaos), with BLOSUM62-based TCRdist applied between CDR3 peptides within each V-J. Welch's t-statistics and random forest reduced around 510 V-J features to fewer than 15, which were used in a naive Bayes classifier (R e1071). Sample size was not statistically predetermined, and blinding of investigators to group allocation was not performed. TCR Vbeta CDR3 sequencing of 135 peripheral blood samples (over 40 ophthalmopathy, around 80 hyperthyroidism and approximately 17 progressor patients) is reported in the paper.

The sample in question was peripheral blood mononuclear cells (PBMCs), obtained at new diagnosis, from a patient treated with antithyroid drugs. Here the chain combines TRBV29-1 and TRBJ1-6, with TRBD1 as a weak D call on 6 bases. This TCR derives from a man aged 25-45 years with Graves disease. Donor details come from another sample of the same person, matched by shared clones. The sequenced DNA is TGCAGCGTTGAAACAGGGTTTAATTCACCCCTCCACTTT. It encodes CSVETGFNSPLHF.